The 23 T cell receptor beta chains presented below share a single source sample, sequenced in a study of Ad26.COV2.S vaccination and SARS-CoV-2 variants. Measured with immunoSEQ multiplex PCR; TCRdb has only the in-frame clones, and not every one. The repertoire holds about 480,000 clones, roughly 89% seen once, with roughly 13% in the top ten. Treatment here: 19 received Ad26.COV2.S at low or high dose, single or two shots; about 5 received placebo; per-sample allocation not given. Day 63 following the first vaccine or placebo injection was when the samples were taken. The sample here was peripheral blood, taken in a trial of Ad26.COV2.S vaccine versus placebo. The receptors were gathered from a person between 18 and 65 years old who received the Ad26.COV2.S COVID-19 vaccine or a placebo.

The rearrangement links TRBV6-1 to TRBJ2-1; 11 bases are shared with TRBD2. Per the germline V gene, CDR1 is MNHNS and CDR2 is SASEGT. V gave up 3 bases and J gave up 7 bases; unmatched junction bases: 5. The CDR3 contains 15 residues. The chain's CDR3 is CASSEGASGRNEQFF. The CDR3 DNA sequence: TGTGCCAGCAGTGAGGGCGCTAGCGGGAGGAATGAGCAGTTCTTC.

The chain combines TRBV27 with TRBJ1-1; D is unresolved. Deletions cut 5 bases from V and 3 bases from J, with 13 bases between. The CDR3 contains 14 residues. CDR1 and CDR2 from the germline V gene are MNHEY and SMNVEV (reference sequence). CDR3 nucleotides: TGTGCCAGCAGTCCGCTAAGTCGGTACACTGAAGCTTTCTTT. Its translation is CASSPLSRYTEAFF.

V and J are TRBV30 and TRBJ1-6; a weak D match, TRBD1 (6 bases). Trimming removed 3 bases from V and 7 bases from J, with 19 bases in between. This CDR3 comprises 16 residues. Germline CDR1 is GTSNPN and CDR2 is SVGIG (reference sequence). CDR3 DNA: TGTGCCTGGAGCGTCGGAACGGGGGGCAGGAATTCACCCCTCCACTTT. As protein: CAWSVGTGGRNSPLHF.

This clone is a singleton in its sample. The rearrangement uses TRBV19 and TRBJ2-7; D is unresolved. With 6 bases removed from V and 0 bases from J, the gap between germline ends came to 12 bases. CDR1 is LNHDA and CDR2 is SQIVND in the germline V gene (reference sequence). The CDR3 consists of 14 residues. The CDR3 loop reads CASRTDPSSYEQYF. Here the CDR3 DNA reads TGTGCCAGTAGAACAGATCCCTCCTCCTACGAGCAGTACTTC. Full variable domain (remainder filled in from reference TRBV19 and TRBJ2-7): DGGITQSPKYLFRKEGQNVTLSCEQNLNHDAMYWYRQDPGQGLRLIYYSQIVNDFQKGDIAEGYSVSREKKESFPLTVTSAQKNPTAFYLCASRTDPSSYEQYFGPGTRLTVT.

This clone was seen only once. This sequence joins TRBV9 and TRBJ2-2; tentatively, D is TRBD1 (6 bases). Germline V gives CDR1 SGDLS, CDR2 YYNGEE. This CDR3 is built from 16 residues. V was cut by 0 bases and J by 2 bases, with 11 bases left in between. This CDR3 is CASSVGARGNTGELFF. The DNA for the CDR3 is TGTGCCAGCAGCGTAGGTGCCAGGGGTAACACCGGGGAGCTGTTTTTT.

V and J are TRBV6-2 or TRBV6-3 and TRBJ2-7; 7 nucleotides agree with TRBD2. Germline CDR1 MNHEY, CDR2 SVGEGT. The CDR3 loop spans 15 amino acids. J was trimmed by 5 bases and V by 2 bases; bases with no gene match: 9. The CDR3 DNA follows: TGTGCCAGCAGTTACAAAGCGGGATCGGCTAACGAGCAGTACTTC. Encoded protein: CASSYKAGSANEQYF.

The rearrangement links TRBV7-2 to TRBJ2-5; maybe TRBD2 (6 bases). The CDR3 is 14 amino acids. Trimming removed 5 bases from V and 2 bases from J, with 12 bases in between. The germline V gene has CDR1 SGHTA and CDR2 FQGNSA. CDR3 sequence: CASSLVAEQETQYF. For the CDR3, the DNA is TGTGCCAGCAGCCTTGTAGCGGAACAAGAGACCCAGTACTTC.

CDR3 sequence reads: CASSPSQTSFYEQYF. CDR3 nucleotide sequence: TGTGCCAGCAGCCCCTCACAGACCTCGTTCTACGAGCAGTACTTC. The chain is built from TRBV7-3 and TRBJ2-7; D is unresolved. Germline loops: CDR1 SGHTA, CDR2 FQGTGA. The CDR3 loop spans 15 amino acids. V shed 5 bases and J shed 3 bases, with 17 bases lying between them.

Regarding this clone: The same CDR3 is also encoded by other DNA sequences in this sample. The rearrangement uses TRBV28 and TRBJ2-7; 12 nucleotides match TRBD2. This CDR3 is built from 14 residues. With V trimmed by 6 bases and J by 7 bases, 7 bases remained unmatched. Germline V gene sequence: CDR1 MDHEN, CDR2 SYDVKM. CDR3 region: CASSPSGRVGEQYF. For the CDR3, the DNA is TGTGCCAGCAGCCCTAGCGGGAGGGTCGGGGAGCAGTACTTC.

This chain joins TRBV2 and TRBJ1-5, with D hard to call. Trimming removed 4 bases at V and 6 bases at J, with 16 bases between. This CDR3 has 15 amino acids. From germline, CDR1 is SNHLY and CDR2 FYNNEI. CDR3 protein: CASSVEVVVGQPQHF. The CDR3 nucleotides read TGTGCCAGCAGTGTGGAAGTAGTTGTGGGTCAGCCCCAGCATTTT.

This clone appeared many times. This chain links TRBV19 with TRBJ1-3; possibly TRBD1 for D (6 bases). The CDR3 length is 14 residues. With 3 bases removed from V and 2 bases from J, the gap between germline ends came to 8 bases. Germline CDR1 is LNHDA and CDR2 is SQIVND (reference sequence). The CDR3: CASSMGAAGNTIYF. In DNA, the CDR3 is TGTGCCAGTAGTATGGGGGCAGCTGGAAACACCATATATTTT.

This chain links TRBV6-1 with TRBJ2-1; 8 bases match TRBD1. The CDR3 extends over 15 amino acids. Germline CDR1 MNHNS, CDR2 SASEGT. V trimming: 3 bases; J trimming: 9 bases; junction bases outside the gene matches: 10. In DNA, the CDR3 is TGTGCCAGCAGTGACCCCCGGACAGGGAAGAGTGAGCAGTTCTTC. It translates to CASSDPRTGKSEQFF.

The V gene is TRBV7-9, the J gene TRBJ2-1; D uncertain. The CDR3 has 11 residues. CDR1 SEHNR and CDR2 FQNEAQ come from the germline V gene (reference sequence). The V end was cut by 4 bases, the J end by 10 bases, with 8 bases between. CDR3 region: CASSWGSEQFF. DNA for the CDR3: TGTGCCAGCAGCTGGGGATCAGAGCAGTTCTTC.

The chain combines TRBV6-1 with TRBJ2-7; 7 bases match TRBD1. Germline lookup yields CDR1 MNHNS and CDR2 SASEGT. The CDR3 is made up of 14 amino acids. Losses at the gene ends were 3 bases for V and 6 bases for J; bases not matched to a gene: 8. The CDR3 spells CASSDLLHRGEQYF. CDR3 DNA sequence: TGTGCCAGCAGTGACCTTCTCCACAGGGGCGAGCAGTACTTC.

V and J are TRBV7-8 and TRBJ2-7, with 10 positions matching TRBD1. Unmatched junction bases numbered 9, after V lost 4 bases and J lost 0 bases. Germline lookup yields CDR1 SGHVS and CDR2 FQNEAQ. The CDR3 loop spans 17 amino acids. The CDR3 DNA reads TGTGCCAGCAGCTCCCAGCCTAGGACAGGGGGCTCCTACGAGCAGTACTTC. Residues: CASSSQPRTGGSYEQYF.

The CDR3 is CASRRNNEQFF. The DNA for the CDR3 is TGTGCCAGCAGAAGGAACAATGAGCAGTTCTTC. The V call is TRBV6-5, the J call TRBJ2-1; D remains unclear. In germline, CDR1 is MNHEY, CDR2 SVGAGI. The CDR3 contains 11 residues. V was shortened by 6 bases and J by 5 bases, with 5 bases between the two germline ends.

V gene TRBV6-2 or TRBV6-3 combines with J gene TRBJ2-2; possibly TRBD1 for D (5 bases). In germline, CDR1 is MNHEY, CDR2 SVGEGT. With 2 bases removed from V and 0 bases from J, the gap between germline ends came to 7 bases. There are 15 residues in the CDR3. The CDR3 loop is CASSYRGANTGELFF. As DNA, the CDR3 is TGTGCCAGCAGTTACAGGGGCGCGAACACCGGGGAGCTGTTTTTT.

The chain recombines TRBV19 with TRBJ2-1; 10 bases are shared with TRBD2. This CDR3 spans 15 amino acids. V trimming: 7 bases; J trimming: 8 bases; junction bases outside the gene matches: 11. In germline, CDR1 is LNHDA, CDR2 SQIVND (reference sequence). In DNA, the CDR3 is TGTGCCAGTAACCCCGACGCTAGCGGGAGAGATGAGCAGTTCTTC. Its protein is CASNPDASGRDEQFF.

The chain joins TRBV5-4 to TRBJ2-2; D unclear. Germline lookup yields CDR1 SGHNT and CDR2 YYREEE (reference sequence). The CDR3 is 13 residues long. Trimming took off 3 bases at V and 4 bases at J, with 7 bases between the two ends. CDR3 sequence reads: CASSSETTGELFF. The CDR3 DNA follows: TGTGCCAGCAGCTCTGAGACCACCGGGGAGCTGTTTTTT.

The CDR3 sequence is CASRVLADNEQFF. CDR3 DNA sequence: TGTGCCAGTCGGGTCCTAGCGGACAATGAGCAGTTCTTC. The chain couples TRBV7-8 to TRBJ2-1; 7 bases agree with TRBD2. The CDR3 is 13 residues long. The trim removed 9 bases at V and 5 bases at J, leaving 7 bases unmatched. Germline assignment: CDR1 SGHVS and CDR2 FQNEAQ.

V is TRBV10-3 and J is TRBJ2-1, with D unclear. This CDR3 is 13 amino acids long. The V end was cut by 6 bases, the J end by 3 bases, with 9 bases between. Germline CDR1 ENHRY, CDR2 SYGVKD. CDR3 DNA: TGTGCCATCAGCCCGGGCCGCTACAATGAGCAGTTCTTC. Its protein product is CAISPGRYNEQFF.

V and J are TRBV12-5 and TRBJ2-2, with 13 bases lining up with TRBD2. The junction had 7 bases not matched to a gene; V was cut back by 4 bases and J by 8 bases. The germline V gene encodes CDR1 LGHNT and CDR2 FRNRAP. The CDR3 has 16 residues. In DNA form, the CDR3 reads TGTGCTAGTGGTTACGGACTAGCGGGAGTACCGGGGGAGCTGTTTTTT. The encoded protein is CASGYGLAGVPGELFF.

The chain combines TRBV30 with TRBJ1-1, with D uncertain. Germline V gives CDR1 GTSNPN, CDR2 SVGIG (reference sequence). CDR3 size: 13 residues. The V end lost 5 bases, the J end lost 3 bases, and 13 bases lay between the germline ends. The CDR3 loop reads CAWGEGTYTEAFF. The CDR3 DNA reads TGTGCCTGGGGGGAAGGAACCTACACTGAAGCTTTCTTT.